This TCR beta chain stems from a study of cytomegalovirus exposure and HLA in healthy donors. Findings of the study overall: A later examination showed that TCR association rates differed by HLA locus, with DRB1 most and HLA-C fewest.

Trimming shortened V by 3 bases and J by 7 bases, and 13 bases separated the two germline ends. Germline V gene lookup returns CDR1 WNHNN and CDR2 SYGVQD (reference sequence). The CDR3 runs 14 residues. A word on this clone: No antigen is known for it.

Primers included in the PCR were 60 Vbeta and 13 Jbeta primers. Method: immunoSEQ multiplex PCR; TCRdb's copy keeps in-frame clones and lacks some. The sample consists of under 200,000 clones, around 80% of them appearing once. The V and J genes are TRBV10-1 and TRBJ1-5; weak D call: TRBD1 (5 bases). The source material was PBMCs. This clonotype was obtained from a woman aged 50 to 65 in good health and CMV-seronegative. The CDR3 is CASSDPWGSQPQHF. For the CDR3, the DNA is TGCGCCAGCAGTGACCCGTGGGGCAGCCAGCCCCAGCATTTT.